These T cell receptor beta chains were read from a single sample in a study of neurological immune-mediated disorders. TCRdb analysed the 5' RACE reads with MiXCR anew, one entry per CDR3 protein. The data show about 70,000 distinct CDR3 sequences, more than 3% seen once. The sample was PBMCs. These TCRs come from a woman in her forties or fifties with multiple sclerosis. CDR3s include the opening cysteine and the closing phenylalanine or tryptophan. The order of the fields is V gene, J gene, D gene, clone size, CDR3 DNA, CDR3 protein. A D gene is named only where the DNA matches it firmly. The listing skips clone size in some rows; elsewhere it reads once, few, many or a size class.

v_gene: TRBV7-2; j_gene: TRBJ2-5; d_gene: .; abundance: many; CDR3nt: TGTGCCAGCAGCTTTTCCGGGGTGGAAGAGACCCAGTACTTC; CDR3aa: CASSFSGVEETQYF
v_gene: TRBV7-2; j_gene: TRBJ1-4; d_gene: .; abundance: .; CDR3nt: TGTGCCAGCAGCGATGGTCGTGGCTACGGTGAAAAACTGTTTTTT; CDR3aa: CASSDGRGYGEKLFF
v_gene: TRBV20-1; j_gene: TRBJ2-1; d_gene: .; abundance: many; CDR3nt: TGCAGTGCTAGAGGAACTAGGGGGACCTACAATGAGCAGTTCTTC; CDR3aa: CSARGTRGTYNEQFF
v_gene: TRBV20-1; j_gene: TRBJ2-2; d_gene: .; abundance: many; CDR3nt: TGCAGTGCTAGAGGGCGGCGGGAGAACACCGGGGAGCTGTTTTTT; CDR3aa: CSARGRRENTGELFF
v_gene: TRBV15; j_gene: TRBJ1-3; d_gene: .; abundance: many; CDR3nt: TGTGCCACCAGCAACGACAGGTTCTCTGGAAACACCATATATTTT; CDR3aa: CATSNDRFSGNTIYF
v_gene: TRBV28; j_gene: TRBJ2-3; d_gene: .; abundance: many; CDR3nt: TGTGCCAGCAGCCCCCCAGGTGCTTTCACAGATACGCAGTATTTT; CDR3aa: CASSPPGAFTDTQYF
v_gene: TRBV5-1; j_gene: TRBJ2-1; d_gene: .; abundance: many; CDR3nt: TGCGCCAGCAGCCCAAACCCGGGGGCGAACGAGCAGTTCTTC; CDR3aa: CASSPNPGANEQFF
v_gene: TRBV6-6; j_gene: TRBJ2-1; d_gene: TRBD1; abundance: many; CDR3nt: TGTGCCAGCAGGAATTATGGCGGGACAGGGGCCAATGAGCAGTTCTTC; CDR3aa: CASRNYGGTGANEQFF
v_gene: TRBV18; j_gene: TRBJ1-1; d_gene: .; abundance: many; CDR3nt: TGTGCCAGCTCAGAAAAAGAACGGTCTGAAGCTTTCTTT; CDR3aa: CASSEKERSEAFF
v_gene: TRBV5-1; j_gene: TRBJ2-5; d_gene: TRBD2; abundance: many; CDR3nt: TGCGCCAGCAGCTTGGGCGGCGGGAGCGACCAAGAGACCCAGTACTTC; CDR3aa: CASSLGGGSDQETQYF
v_gene: TRBV20-1; j_gene: TRBJ1-6; d_gene: .; abundance: many; CDR3nt: TGCAGTGCTGGGTCAGGGCTCCGGGGCCCAGTTCCCCTCCACTTT; CDR3aa: CSAGSGLRGPVPLHF
v_gene: TRBV28; j_gene: TRBJ1-2; d_gene: .; abundance: many; CDR3nt: TGTGCCAGCCGCTTCTGGGGGCAAGATGGCTACACCTTC; CDR3aa: CASRFWGQDGYTF
v_gene: TRBV6-6; j_gene: TRBJ1-5; d_gene: TRBD1; abundance: many; CDR3nt: TGTGCCAGCAGTTACCCGATTGGGACAGGGGGAATTGCTAATCAGCCCCAGCATTTT; CDR3aa: CASSYPIGTGGIANQPQHF
v_gene: TRBV7-8; j_gene: TRBJ2-5; d_gene: TRBD2; abundance: many; CDR3nt: TGTGCCAGCAGCTTAGGAGGGATGCTAGCGGGGGACGAGACCCAGTACTTC; CDR3aa: CASSLGGMLAGDETQYF
v_gene: TRBV14; j_gene: TRBJ1-4; d_gene: .; abundance: few; CDR3nt: TGTGCCAGCAGCCAAGCCCCGGGATCGGCAACTAATGAAAAACTGTTTTTT; CDR3aa: CASSQAPGSATNEKLFF
v_gene: TRBV5-1; j_gene: TRBJ1-2; d_gene: .; abundance: many; CDR3nt: TGCGCCAGCAGCTTGTTTACAGGGCTAGATGGCTACACCTTC; CDR3aa: CASSLFTGLDGYTF
v_gene: TRBV6-5; j_gene: TRBJ2-1; d_gene: TRBD2; abundance: many; CDR3nt: TGTGCCAGCAGTAGGCTAGCGGGAGAGAATGAGCAGTTCTTC; CDR3aa: CASSRLAGENEQFF
v_gene: TRBV5-1; j_gene: TRBJ2-6; d_gene: .; abundance: many; CDR3nt: TGCGCCATCCGGGACTCTGGGGCCAACGTCCTGACTTTC; CDR3aa: CAIRDSGANVLTF
v_gene: TRBV6-5; j_gene: TRBJ1-5; d_gene: .; abundance: many; CDR3nt: TGTGCCAGCAGCTATCGTAGCAATCAGCCCCAGCATTTT; CDR3aa: CASSYRSNQPQHF
v_gene: TRBV19; j_gene: TRBJ1-5; d_gene: TRBD1; abundance: many; CDR3nt: TGTGCCAGTAGTTTCGGGACAGTTTACAGCAATCAGCCCCAGCATTTT; CDR3aa: CASSFGTVYSNQPQHF
v_gene: TRBV7-2; j_gene: TRBJ2-2; d_gene: .; abundance: many; CDR3nt: TGTGCCAGCAGCTTAGCGTCTGCCGGGGAGCTGTTTTTT; CDR3aa: CASSLASAGELFF
v_gene: TRBV5-1; j_gene: TRBJ2-3; d_gene: .; abundance: few; CDR3nt: TGCGACAGCAGCTTGGGTGCAGATACGCAGTATTTT; CDR3aa: CDSSLGADTQYF
v_gene: TRBV11-2; j_gene: TRBJ2-5; d_gene: .; abundance: many; CDR3nt: TGTGCCAGCAGCTTCCTAGGGGAGACCCAGTACTTC; CDR3aa: CASSFLGETQYF
v_gene: TRBV28; j_gene: TRBJ1-5; d_gene: .; abundance: many; CDR3nt: TGTGCCAGCAGCCATCAGCCCCAGCATTTT; CDR3aa: CASSHQPQHF
v_gene: TRBV5-1; j_gene: TRBJ2-1; d_gene: .; abundance: many; CDR3nt: TGCGCCAGCAGCTCCTCAACTAGCATGCGTCTCGAGCAGTTCTTC; CDR3aa: CASSSSTSMRLEQFF
v_gene: TRBV20-1; j_gene: TRBJ2-5; d_gene: .; abundance: many; CDR3nt: TGCAGTGCTAGAGGCCCAGCCCAAGAGACCCAGTACTTC; CDR3aa: CSARGPAQETQYF
v_gene: TRBV7-2; j_gene: TRBJ2-1; d_gene: .; abundance: many; CDR3nt: TGTGCCAGCAGCTCCCCGGGGGCGAAGTACAATGAGCAGTTCTTC; CDR3aa: CASSSPGAKYNEQFF
v_gene: TRBV20-1; j_gene: TRBJ2-1; d_gene: .; abundance: many; CDR3nt: TGCAGTGGACAGGTTGGGGGGGCCCCCTACAATGAGCAGTTCTTC; CDR3aa: CSGQVGGAPYNEQFF
v_gene: TRBV5-1; j_gene: TRBJ2-6; d_gene: .; abundance: many; CDR3nt: TGCGCCAGCGAGAGGGACCCCGGGGCCAACGTCCTGACTTTC; CDR3aa: CASERDPGANVLTF
v_gene: TRBV5-1; j_gene: TRBJ2-2; d_gene: .; abundance: many; CDR3nt: TGCGCCAGCAGCTTGGCGGGGGCCCCGGCCGGGGAGCTGTTTTTT; CDR3aa: CASSLAGAPAGELFF
v_gene: TRBV5-6; j_gene: TRBJ1-2; d_gene: .; abundance: many; CDR3nt: TGTGCCAGCAGCAGAGGGACGGATAACTATGGCTACACCTTC; CDR3aa: CASSRGTDNYGYTF
v_gene: TRBV20-1; j_gene: TRBJ2-7; d_gene: .; abundance: many; CDR3nt: TGCAGTGCTAGGGTCCTAGCGCAATACGAGCAGTACTTC; CDR3aa: CSARVLAQYEQYF
v_gene: TRBV7-8; j_gene: TRBJ2-3; d_gene: TRBD2; abundance: many; CDR3nt: TGTGCCAGTCGTCCCCGGGGGGATAGGGCAGATACGCAGTATTTT; CDR3aa: CASRPRGDRADTQYF
v_gene: TRBV7-2; j_gene: TRBJ2-7; d_gene: .; abundance: many; CDR3nt: TGTGCCAGCAGCTTCAACGGGTACTACGAGCAGTACTTC; CDR3aa: CASSFNGYYEQYF
v_gene: TRBV5-1; j_gene: TRBJ1-2; d_gene: TRBD1; abundance: many; CDR3nt: TGCGCCAGCAGCTTTGACGGACAGGGGAGAGGCTACACCTTC; CDR3aa: CASSFDGQGRGYTF
v_gene: TRBV20-1; j_gene: TRBJ2-5; d_gene: .; abundance: many; CDR3nt: TGCAGTGCTAGCCCCCGACGGTACCAAGAGACCCAGTACTTC; CDR3aa: CSASPRRYQETQYF
v_gene: TRBV11-2; j_gene: TRBJ2-5; d_gene: TRBD2; abundance: many; CDR3nt: TGTGCCAGCAGCTTAGGCGGGGGTGAGGGGAAACAAGAGACCCAGTACTTC; CDR3aa: CASSLGGGEGKQETQYF
v_gene: TRBV6-5; j_gene: TRBJ1-4; d_gene: .; abundance: many; CDR3nt: TGTGCCAGCAGTTACTCCCGAAATAGGGGGGAAAAACTGTTTTTT; CDR3aa: CASSYSRNRGEKLFF
v_gene: TRBV5-1; j_gene: TRBJ2-5; d_gene: TRBD1; abundance: many; CDR3nt: TGCGCCAGCAGCCCGGGACAGGGGATAGGGACGAGTCAGACCCAGTACTTC; CDR3aa: CASSPGQGIGTSQTQYF
v_gene: TRBV18; j_gene: TRBJ2-3; d_gene: TRBD2; abundance: few; CDR3nt: TGTGCCAGCTCAAGGGAGGGGTTCGCAGATACGCAGTATTTT; CDR3aa: CASSREGFADTQYF
v_gene: TRBV18; j_gene: TRBJ2-3; d_gene: .; abundance: many; CDR3nt: TGTGCCAGCTCACCTCTCAGATCAAACACAGATACGCAGTATTTT; CDR3aa: CASSPLRSNTDTQYF
v_gene: TRBV12-3/TRBV12-4; j_gene: TRBJ2-2; d_gene: .; abundance: many; CDR3nt: TGTGCCAGCAGACACGAACAGGGGAACACCGGGGAGCTGTTTTTT; CDR3aa: CASRHEQGNTGELFF
v_gene: TRBV7-2; j_gene: TRBJ1-2; d_gene: .; abundance: many; CDR3nt: TGTGCCAGCAGCTCTCAGGGGACGGGGCCGGGTGGCTACACCTTC; CDR3aa: CASSSQGTGPGGYTF
v_gene: TRBV7-9; j_gene: TRBJ2-1; d_gene: TRBD2; abundance: many; CDR3nt: TGTGCCAGCAGTTACCCCGGGACTATGAGTAATGAGCAGTTCTTC; CDR3aa: CASSYPGTMSNEQFF
v_gene: TRBV20-1; j_gene: TRBJ2-2; d_gene: TRBD2; abundance: many; CDR3nt: TGCAGTGCTAGAGTCGCTAGCGGGAGGGCCTTGGAGCTGTTTTTT; CDR3aa: CSARVASGRALELFF
v_gene: TRBV4-3; j_gene: TRBJ2-1; d_gene: .; abundance: many; CDR3nt: TGCGCCAGCAGCCAAGGTAGAGTCAATGAGCAGTTCTTC; CDR3aa: CASSQGRVNEQFF
v_gene: TRBV3-1; j_gene: TRBJ2-5; d_gene: .; abundance: many; CDR3nt: TGTGCCAGCAGCCAATCACGGGGCCGGGAGACCCAGTACTTC; CDR3aa: CASSQSRGRETQYF
v_gene: TRBV7-2; j_gene: TRBJ2-2; d_gene: TRBD1; abundance: many; CDR3nt: TGTGCCAGCAGCCACCGGGGACAGAGATATTTTCCAACCGGGGAGCTGTTTTTT; CDR3aa: CASSHRGQRYFPTGELFF
v_gene: TRBV7-9; j_gene: TRBJ1-2; d_gene: TRBD1; abundance: .; CDR3nt: TGTGCCAGCAGCCCCAGTGGGGACAGGGTCTATGGCTACACCTTC; CDR3aa: CASSPSGDRVYGYTF
v_gene: TRBV7-8; j_gene: TRBJ2-1; d_gene: .; abundance: few; CDR3nt: TGTGCCAGCCCCTTCGGGCGGGTCAACTTCCGCCCCTTCCACAATGAGCAGTTCTTC; CDR3aa: CASPFGRVNFRPFHNEQFF
v_gene: TRBV5-1; j_gene: TRBJ2-2; d_gene: TRBD1; abundance: many; CDR3nt: TGCGCCAGCAGCTTGGTGCAGGGGGCGACCGGGGAGCTGTTTTTT; CDR3aa: CASSLVQGATGELFF
v_gene: TRBV7-2; j_gene: TRBJ1-1; d_gene: .; abundance: many; CDR3nt: TGTGCCAGCAGCTTATCCCACAGGAACACTGAAGCTTTCTTT; CDR3aa: CASSLSHRNTEAFF
v_gene: TRBV5-1; j_gene: TRBJ2-1; d_gene: TRBD1; abundance: many; CDR3nt: TGCGCCAGCAGCTTGACAGGGGGAAGGGACCGGCAGTTCTTC; CDR3aa: CASSLTGGRDRQFF
v_gene: TRBV9; j_gene: TRBJ2-5; d_gene: TRBD1; abundance: many; CDR3nt: TGTGCCAGCAGCCTTAACCGGGACAGGGTTATGGAGACCCAGTACTTC; CDR3aa: CASSLNRDRVMETQYF
v_gene: TRBV7-9; j_gene: TRBJ2-1; d_gene: .; abundance: many; CDR3nt: TGTGCCAGCAGCGTTAGAAAAGGGACCTACAATGAGCAGTTCTTC; CDR3aa: CASSVRKGTYNEQFF